This T cell receptor (beta chain) derives from a study of T cell clonality in common variable immunodeficiency (dated by TCRdb to between 2014 and 2017). Equivalent amounts of genomic DNA from CVID and control samples were used as sequencing input. For every sample, a 60 bp segment covering the rearranged TCRbeta CDR3 region was amplified and then sequenced. TCRbeta amplification used the immunoSEQ assay, a bias-corrected multiplex PCR with high-throughput sequencing. For the original study's pipeline: Each unique nucleotide sequence was treated as a clone and annotated with V, D and J genes, copy number and frequency. Sequences were labeled productive if in frame, and non-productive if out of frame or containing stop codons. As previously described, clonality was computed from Shannon's entropy. Mean CDR3 Kyte-Doolittle hydropathy was derived from the predicted amino acid sequences of productive clones. Using the R hclust function, scaled V gene usage was clustered hierarchically with Manhattan distance and complete linkage. Sharing of clones by CDR3 amino acid sequence was evaluated through resampling of 12 repertoires per group over 100 rounds. Repertoires were searched for 60 to 80 published EBV-specific and around 240 published CMV-specific TCRbeta sequences. A couple of CVID samples yielding fewer than 10,000 sequences were excluded from analysis, leaving under 50 CVID repertoires. TCRdb retrieved this table from immuneACCESS and kept in-frame rearrangements only. Not all clones are present; in checked studies, unresolved V genes account for under half, and no reason is known for the remainder. That table furnishes V, J and clone size, whereas the DNA furnished D and trimming. This sample is represented by some 53,000 clones, with no singletons among them. The top ten clonotypes cover approximately 3.6% of the sample.

Most CVID patients and most healthy controls were of Caucasian heritage. Heparinized peripheral whole blood samples of about 5 to 9 ml were collected from each donor. TCRbeta CDR3 repertoires were sequenced from genomic DNA of adults with common variable immune deficiency (CVID) and healthy adult controls. The control group was made up of roughly 22 healthy adult volunteers (roughly ten male and some 12 female) whose ages ranged from about 20 to 66 years, with a mean age of approximately 34. Diluted blood was subjected to density centrifugation over Hypaque 1077 or Ficoll-Paque for isolation of peripheral blood mononuclear cells. Genomic DNA was obtained from unsorted mononuclear cells through either Qiagen column purification or a centrifugation-based method. Results and caveats for the whole study, not just this receptor: CVID TCRbeta sequences reportedly showed fewer deletions and N-nucleotide insertions and lacked highly modified clones with 13 or more V deletions. CVID subjects shared fewer TCRbeta clones with each other than healthy controls did (p < 0.0001). Even though DNA input was equal, the average per sample came to 65,000 to 100,000 unique sequences for controls compared with about 30,000 for CVID samples. It was noted by the authors that sequencing of the repertoires of T cell subpopulations would be needed to clarify the cause of the increased clonality in CVID. Patient heterogeneity within the CVID cohort put limits on correlating repertoire features with clinical complications. TCRbeta clonality was higher in CVID subjects than in healthy controls (t-test p = 0.018), and the increase was most characteristic of about a third of subjects.

At least ten counts were recorded for this clone. Its antigen remains unidentified. The CDR3 end is not reached by the read, which stops 3 residues before it; the germline J gene fills it in. Sequences KGHSH (CDR1) and LQKENI (CDR2) are obtained from the germline V gene. Trimming takes 4 bases from V and 4 bases from J, and the germline ends sit 10 bases apart. The CDR3 measures 13 amino acids from cysteine to phenylalanine. The CDR3 was read in part: 30 bases, with the frame set at base 1. The chain links TRBV18 with TRBJ1-1, with TRBD1 tentatively as D gene (5 bases match). This TCR derives from a person aged 18 to 75 in good health. Sequenced input: peripheral blood mononuclear cells. Partial CDR3 DNA: TGTGCCAGCTCACTACAGGTGGGCACTGAA. Its protein is CASSLQVGTE. The entire CDR3 protein reads CASSLQVGTEAFF. This CDR3, with the reference TRBV18 and TRBJ1-1 proteins standing in past its ends, gives the full variable domain NAGVMQNPRHLVRRRGQEARLRCSPMKGHSHVYWYRQLPEEGLKFMVYLQKENIIDESGMPKERFSAEFPKEGPSILRIQQVVRGDSAAYFCASSLQVGTEAFFGQGTRLTVV.